This is a list of T cell receptor beta chains from one sample in a study of blood T cell repertoires in COVID-19. Libraries were prepared by immunoSEQ multiplex PCR; TCRdb keeps only in-frame clonotypes and omits some of them. The table records around 400,000 clones, about 89% of them present only once. Sequenced material: peripheral blood. These receptors came from a woman aged 55-69 years with COVID-19, enrolled during active disease. Both conserved end residues are part of each CDR3. Fields, in order: J gene, D gene, V gene, CDR3 DNA, CDR3 protein. The D gene is left open where the match is weak.

J gene: TRBJ1-2; D gene: TRBD1; V gene: TRBV5-6; CDR3 DNA: TGTGCCAGCAGCTTGCCCGGGACAGGGGGCAATGGCTACACCTTC; CDR3 protein: CASSLPGTGGNGYTF
J gene: TRBJ1-3; D gene: -; V gene: TRBV2; CDR3 DNA: TGTGCCAGCGTGAGATCATTGATGGGAAACACCATATATTTT; CDR3 protein: CASVRSLMGNTIYF
J gene: TRBJ1-4; D gene: TRBD1; V gene: TRBV6-5; CDR3 DNA: TGTGCCAGCATGTCGGGACAGCCAACTAATGAAAAACTGTTTTTT; CDR3 protein: CASMSGQPTNEKLFF
J gene: TRBJ1-2; D gene: -; V gene: TRBV30; CDR3 DNA: TGTGCCTGGAGTACCGACATAACTTATGGCTACACCTTC; CDR3 protein: CAWSTDITYGYTF
J gene: TRBJ1-2; D gene: TRBD1; V gene: TRBV6-1; CDR3 DNA: TGTGCCAGCAGTGAAGAGGATTGGATATGGGGACAGGGTGGATCTGGCTACACCTTC; CDR3 protein: CASSEEDWIWGQGGSGYTF
J gene: TRBJ1-6; D gene: TRBD1; V gene: TRBV3-1/TRBV3-2; CDR3 DNA: TGTGCCAGCACCCTCAGGGGGCGGGTCGATTCACCCCTCCACTTT; CDR3 protein: CASTLRGRVDSPLHF
J gene: TRBJ2-1; D gene: -; V gene: TRBV2; CDR3 DNA: TGTGCCAGCAGTGATAGTTCGGGGACCTACAATGAGCAGTTCTTC; CDR3 protein: CASSDSSGTYNEQFF
J gene: TRBJ2-1; D gene: TRBD1; V gene: TRBV11-2; CDR3 DNA: TGTGCCAGCAGCTTGGGGGCCGACAGGGGCCCCTACAATGAGCAGTTCTTC; CDR3 protein: CASSLGADRGPYNEQFF
J gene: TRBJ1-2; D gene: -; V gene: TRBV25-1; CDR3 DNA: TGTGCCAGCAGTGAATATGTTGACAGGAACTATGGCTACACCTTC; CDR3 protein: CASSEYVDRNYGYTF
J gene: TRBJ2-5; D gene: TRBD2; V gene: TRBV7-2; CDR3 DNA: TGTGCCAGCAGCTTAGGAACGGGAGGGCTTCGGCAAGAGACCCAGTACTTC; CDR3 protein: CASSLGTGGLRQETQYF
J gene: TRBJ2-1; D gene: -; V gene: TRBV30; CDR3 DNA: TGTGCCTGGAGGCAGGGAGGCGATGAGCAGTTCTTC; CDR3 protein: CAWRQGGDEQFF
J gene: TRBJ2-1; D gene: -; V gene: TRBV10-1; CDR3 DNA: TGCGCCAGCAGTGAGTCGACGCAGGGTTATGAGCAGTTCTTC; CDR3 protein: CASSESTQGYEQFF
J gene: TRBJ2-7; D gene: -; V gene: TRBV29-1; CDR3 DNA: TGCAGCGTTGAAGATCCGGGGAACGAGCAGTACTTC; CDR3 protein: CSVEDPGNEQYF
J gene: TRBJ2-2; D gene: -; V gene: TRBV6-5; CDR3 DNA: TGTGCCAGTTGGAGGCAGAACACCGGGGAGCTGTTTTTT; CDR3 protein: CASWRQNTGELFF
J gene: TRBJ2-1; D gene: -; V gene: TRBV12-3/TRBV12-4; CDR3 DNA: TGTGCCAGCTCCCATAATCGCGATGAGCAGTTCTTC; CDR3 protein: CASSHNRDEQFF
J gene: TRBJ1-5; D gene: TRBD1; V gene: TRBV10-3; CDR3 DNA: TGTGCCATCAGTGAGCGACAGGGGAGCCCCCAGCATTTT; CDR3 protein: CAISERQGSPQHF
J gene: TRBJ2-2; D gene: -; V gene: TRBV24-1; CDR3 DNA: TGTGCCACCAGTAAACAGGGCACCGGGGAGCTGTTTTTT; CDR3 protein: CATSKQGTGELFF
J gene: TRBJ2-7; D gene: TRBD1; V gene: TRBV7-9; CDR3 DNA: TGTGCCAGCAGCAAGACCGGGACAGGGAGGGTCGAGCAGTACTTC; CDR3 protein: CASSKTGTGRVEQYF
J gene: TRBJ2-7; D gene: TRBD1; V gene: TRBV5-8; CDR3 DNA: TGTGCCAGCAGCTTGGGGCGGGGACAGGGGGCGCGGCAGTACTTC; CDR3 protein: CASSLGRGQGARQYF
J gene: TRBJ2-2; D gene: -; V gene: TRBV5-4; CDR3 DNA: TGTGCCAGCAGCTTGGTTGGGGGGGGGCCCACCGGGGAGCTGTTTTTT; CDR3 protein: CASSLVGGGPTGELFF
J gene: TRBJ2-3; D gene: -; V gene: TRBV7-9; CDR3 DNA: TGTGCCAGCAGCTTACGGGGGGCCTGGGCAGATACGCAGTATTTT; CDR3 protein: CASSLRGAWADTQYF
J gene: TRBJ1-1; D gene: -; V gene: TRBV7-9; CDR3 DNA: TGTGCCAGCAGCATCCCCTCTGGGGCGACTGAAGCTTTCTTT; CDR3 protein: CASSIPSGATEAFF
J gene: TRBJ2-5; D gene: TRBD2; V gene: TRBV20-1; CDR3 DNA: TGCAGTGCTAGTAAGCGGGGGCAGATAGAGACCCAGTACTTC; CDR3 protein: CSASKRGQIETQYF
J gene: TRBJ2-1; D gene: TRBD1; V gene: TRBV7-6; CDR3 DNA: TGTGCCAGCAGCTTATTTTTGAGGGGACAGGGGTTGATTGGTGAGCAGTTCTTC; CDR3 protein: CASSLFLRGQGLIGEQFF
J gene: TRBJ1-4; D gene: -; V gene: TRBV5-1; CDR3 DNA: TGCGCCAGCAGCCTGTCGGACAGAGCCCATGAAAAACTGTTTTTT; CDR3 protein: CASSLSDRAHEKLFF
J gene: TRBJ2-7; D gene: TRBD2; V gene: TRBV7-2; CDR3 DNA: TGTGCCAGCAGCTTAGCGTTGGGGGCAGCGGGGGGAAGTTACGAGCAGTACTTC; CDR3 protein: CASSLALGAAGGSYEQYF
J gene: TRBJ1-3; D gene: -; V gene: TRBV6-5; CDR3 DNA: TGTGCCAGCACAAAAATGTCCTCTGGAAACACCATATATTTT; CDR3 protein: CASTKMSSGNTIYF
J gene: TRBJ2-5; D gene: -; V gene: TRBV9; CDR3 DNA: TGTGCCAGCAGCGTCGACTCCTACCAAGAGACCCAGTACTTC; CDR3 protein: CASSVDSYQETQYF
J gene: TRBJ2-2; D gene: TRBD1; V gene: TRBV6-5; CDR3 DNA: TGTGCCAGCCTACACCGACAGGGGACCGGGGAGCTGTTTTTT; CDR3 protein: CASLHRQGTGELFF
J gene: TRBJ2-4; D gene: TRBD1; V gene: TRBV19; CDR3 DNA: TGTGCCAGTAGTCTTTGGACAGGGAGGAACATTCAGTACTTC; CDR3 protein: CASSLWTGRNIQYF
J gene: TRBJ2-5; D gene: TRBD2; V gene: TRBV5-4; CDR3 DNA: TGTGCCAGCAGCTCCGGGACTACACAAGAGACCCAGTACTTC; CDR3 protein: CASSSGTTQETQYF
J gene: TRBJ1-6; D gene: TRBD1; V gene: TRBV3-1/TRBV3-2; CDR3 DNA: TGTGCCAGCAGCCGGGACAGCGATTCACCCCTCCACTTT; CDR3 protein: CASSRDSDSPLHF
J gene: TRBJ2-3; D gene: TRBD2; V gene: TRBV5-1; CDR3 DNA: TGCGCCAGCAGCTTGGAGACTAGCGGAAGCACAGATACGCAGTATTTT; CDR3 protein: CASSLETSGSTDTQYF
J gene: TRBJ1-6; D gene: -; V gene: TRBV12-3/TRBV12-4; CDR3 DNA: TGTGCCAGCACCCTCCTCGGTTCACCCCTCCACTTT; CDR3 protein: CASTLLGSPLHF
J gene: TRBJ2-1; D gene: TRBD1; V gene: TRBV28; CDR3 DNA: TGTGCCAGCAGCCAAGGGGACAGGGGCCACAATGAGCAGTTCTTC; CDR3 protein: CASSQGDRGHNEQFF
J gene: TRBJ1-2; D gene: TRBD1; V gene: TRBV25-1; CDR3 DNA: TGTGCCAGCAGTGAGGGAACAGGGGGCAACTATGGCTACACCTTC; CDR3 protein: CASSEGTGGNYGYTF
J gene: TRBJ1-6; D gene: -; V gene: TRBV6-5; CDR3 DNA: TGTGCCAGCAGGCTAACTAGTTCACCCCTCCACTTT; CDR3 protein: CASRLTSSPLHF